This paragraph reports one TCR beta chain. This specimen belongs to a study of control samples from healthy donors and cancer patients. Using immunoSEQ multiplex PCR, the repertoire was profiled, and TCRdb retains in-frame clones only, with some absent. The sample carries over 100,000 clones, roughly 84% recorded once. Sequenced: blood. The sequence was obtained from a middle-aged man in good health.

The CDR3, as DNA: TGTGCCAGCGATCCGGACAGGGATCTGAGCTCCTATAATTCACCCCTCCACTTT. It encodes CASDPDRDLSSYNSPLHF. The chain carries TRBV2 and TRBJ1-6; 8 positions agree with TRBD1. Trimming took 8 bases from V and 0 from J; bases not matched to a gene: 12. Germline V gives CDR1 SNHLY, CDR2 FYNNEI. The CDR3 totals 18 residues.